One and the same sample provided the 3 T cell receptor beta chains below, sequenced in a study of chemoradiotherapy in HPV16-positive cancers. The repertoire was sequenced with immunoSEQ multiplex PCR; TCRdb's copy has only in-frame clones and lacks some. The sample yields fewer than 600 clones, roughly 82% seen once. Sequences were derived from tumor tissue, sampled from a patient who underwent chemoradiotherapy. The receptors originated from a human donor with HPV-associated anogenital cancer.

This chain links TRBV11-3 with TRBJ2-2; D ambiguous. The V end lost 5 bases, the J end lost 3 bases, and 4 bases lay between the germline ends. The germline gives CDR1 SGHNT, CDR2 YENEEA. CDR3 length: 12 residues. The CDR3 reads CASSLDTGELFF. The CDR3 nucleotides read TGTGCCAGCAGCCTCGACACCGGGGAGCTGTTTTTT.

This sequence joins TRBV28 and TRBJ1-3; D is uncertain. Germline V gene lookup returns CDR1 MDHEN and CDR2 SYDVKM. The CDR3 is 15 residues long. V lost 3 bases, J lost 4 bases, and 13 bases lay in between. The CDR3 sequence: CASSFEGRVGNTIYF. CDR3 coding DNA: TGTGCCAGCAGTTTCGAGGGTCGGGTAGGAAACACCATATATTTT.

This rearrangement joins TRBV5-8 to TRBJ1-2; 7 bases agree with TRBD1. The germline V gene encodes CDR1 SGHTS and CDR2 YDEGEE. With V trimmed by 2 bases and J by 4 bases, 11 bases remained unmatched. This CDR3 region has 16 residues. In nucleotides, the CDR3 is TGTGCCAGCAGCTTTATTGAAGAGGGGGCCCTCTATGGCTACACCTTC. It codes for CASSFIEEGALYGYTF.